A selection of T cell receptor beta chains follows, all from one sample in a study of cytomegalovirus exposure and HLA in healthy donors. The method was immunoSEQ multiplex PCR; TCRdb's version includes in-frame clones alone and lacks a portion of them. This table holds around 100,000 clones. The sequenced material came from PBMCs. The receptors were sampled from a man aged 25-45 years in good health and CMV-seronegative. CDR3s include the opening cysteine and the closing phenylalanine or tryptophan. The D gene is left open where the match is weak.

d_call j_call v_call cdr3_nt cdr3_aa
NA TRBJ1-3 TRBV29-1 TGCAGCGTTGGACTTAGCTCTGGAAACACCATATATTTT CSVGLSSGNTIYF
NA TRBJ2-4 TRBV5-1 TGCGCCAGTACGCGGGACGACGCAAACATTCAGTACTTC CASTRDDANIQYF
NA TRBJ2-7 TRBV13 TGTGCCAGCAGCCTCGACAGGAACTCCTACGAGCAGTACTTC CASSLDRNSYEQYF
TRBD1 TRBJ1-4 TRBV28 TGTGCCACCCAAAGAGCCAGGGGGCTTGGTAATGAAAAACTGTTTTTT CATQRARGLGNEKLFF
TRBD1 TRBJ1-5 TRBV7-8 TGTGCCAGCAGCTTGCTTCCGGGACAGGGAGGACAGCCCCAGCATTTT CASSLLPGQGGQPQHF
TRBD2 TRBJ2-1 TRBV5-4 TGTGCCAGCAGCCCCCCGGGGGGCGGGGGGGCCAGGCAGTTCTTC CASSPPGGGGARQFF
NA TRBJ2-7 TRBV6-6 TGTGCCAGCAGCTCTACAGATTACGAGCAGTACTTC CASSSTDYEQYF
NA TRBJ1-6 TRBV5-4 TGTGCCAGCAGCTTGGAGAGCTCCTATAATTCACCCCCCCACTTT CASSLESSYNSPPHF
NA TRBJ2-7 TRBV5-8 TGTGCCAGCAGCCCGCGAATTCGTCGCGAGCAGTACTTC CASSPRIRREQYF
TRBD1 TRBJ2-1 TRBV29-1 TGCAGCACCGGGACAGGGGAGGATGGAGAGCAGTTCTTC CSTGTGEDGEQFF
NA TRBJ1-1 TRBV7-9 TGTGCCAGCAGCACAGGGTACACTGAAGCTTTCTTT CASSTGYTEAFF
NA TRBJ2-5 TRBV6-6 TGTGCCAGCACGCTCCTTGGACAGCAAGAGACCCAGTACTTC CASTLLGQQETQYF
NA TRBJ2-5 TRBV5-8 TGTGCCAGCATCTCTCCGGGGGGCCGAGAGACCCAGTACTTC CASISPGGRETQYF
NA TRBJ1-1 TRBV9 TGTGCCAGCAGCGCCCTCCCCTTTGAAGCTTTCTTT CASSALPFEAFF
TRBD1 TRBJ1-6 TRBV27 TGTGCCAGCAAATGGACAGGGAATTCACCCCTCCACTTT CASKWTGNSPLHF
NA TRBJ2-3 TRBV7-2 TGTGCCAGCAGCTTAGCTGGCGGGGAAGATACGCAGTATTTT CASSLAGGEDTQYF
NA TRBJ1-5 TRBV5-6 TGTGCCAGCAGCTTGGGGAGTAGCAATCAGCCCCAGCATTTT CASSLGSSNQPQHF
NA TRBJ2-7 TRBV2 TGTGCCAGCAGTGAGGCCGACTGGAATCTGAGCTCCTACGAGCAGTACTTC CASSEADWNLSSYEQYF
NA TRBJ1-2 TRBV4-1 TGCGCCAGCAACAAGGGGGGGAACTATGGCTACACCTTC CASNKGGNYGYTF
NA TRBJ1-1 TRBV5-4 TGTGCCAGCAGCCACCGACAGGTGGACACTGAAGCTTTCTTT CASSHRQVDTEAFF
NA TRBJ1-2 TRBV11-1 TGTGCCAGCAGCTTAACAGGGAGGGAGAACTATGGCTACACCTTC CASSLTGRENYGYTF
NA TRBJ2-1 TRBV5-1 TGCGCCAGCAGCTTGGTTCAGGGCAATGAGCAGTTCTTC CASSLVQGNEQFF
NA TRBJ1-3 TRBV19 TGTGCCAGTAGTATAGAGGGGCCTGGAAACACCATATATTTT CASSIEGPGNTIYF
NA TRBJ2-6 TRBV29-1 TGCAGCGTTAACACTGGGGCCAACGTCCTGACTTTC CSVNTGANVLTF
TRBD2 TRBJ2-1 TRBV5-4 TGTGCCAGCAGCTCAGCGGGGGGGCGGGATAGAGAGCAGTTCTTC CASSSAGGRDREQFF
TRBD1 TRBJ1-5 TRBV7-8 TGTGCCAGCAGCGTAGACAGGGCTGAGGAGCCCCAGCATTTT CASSVDRAEEPQHF
TRBD1 TRBJ2-3 TRBV29-1 TGCAGCGTTACAACAGGGGACCGCACAGATACGCAGTATTTT CSVTTGDRTDTQYF
NA TRBJ2-1 TRBV7-9 TGTGCCAGCAGCTTAGGGGGGGTGAACAATGAGCAGTTCTTC CASSLGGVNNEQFF
NA TRBJ2-3 TRBV29-1 TGCAGCGTAGCCCGACTAGGGGATACGCAGTATTTT CSVARLGDTQYF
NA TRBJ2-7 TRBV4-1 TGCGCCAGCAGCCCGATACCAGATGACGGATTCGACTACGAGCAGTACTTC CASSPIPDDGFDYEQYF
TRBD1 TRBJ2-1 TRBV11-3 TGTGCCAGCAGCACCGGGACAGTGAATGAGCAGTTCTTC CASSTGTVNEQFF
NA TRBJ1-2 TRBV6-5 TGTGCCAGCGGACAAGGGGGTGCTAACTATGGCTACACCTTC CASGQGGANYGYTF
TRBD2 TRBJ2-3 TRBV10-3 TGTGCCATCGGGGCTAGCGGGGGGTATAGCACAGATACGCAGTATTTT CAIGASGGYSTDTQYF
TRBD1 TRBJ1-6 TRBV5-5 TGTGCCAGCAGCTCCACAGGGGATAATTCACCCCTCCACTTT CASSSTGDNSPLHF
TRBD1 TRBJ1-2 TRBV7-2 TGTGCCAGCAGCTTAGCGACAGGGAACTATGGCTACACCTTC CASSLATGNYGYTF
TRBD1 TRBJ2-7 TRBV18 TGTGCCAGCTCATCTCTGACAGGGGAAGAGCAGTACTTC CASSSLTGEEQYF
NA TRBJ1-3 TRBV11-2 TGTGCCAGCAGCTTGTTGGGGCGCCGGCTGAACACCATATATTTT CASSLLGRRLNTIYF
NA TRBJ2-7 TRBV11-2 TGTGCCAGCAGCCCGAGCTCCTACGAGCAGTACTTC CASSPSSYEQYF
NA TRBJ1-2 TRBV19 TGTGCCAGTAGCGACAGGAACTATGGCTACACCTTC CASSDRNYGYTF
TRBD2 TRBJ2-5 TRBV4-2 TGTGCCAGCAGCCCCGGGGGGGATAGCGGGGGCCAAGAGACCCAGTACTTC CASSPGGDSGGQETQYF
NA TRBJ1-1 TRBV18 TGTGCCAGCTCACCGAGCCGGGACATAAACACTGAAGCTTTCTTT CASSPSRDINTEAFF
TRBD1 TRBJ1-6 TRBV15 TGTGCCACCAGCAGAGTTTGGACAGGCACCTATAATTCACCCCTCCACTTT CATSRVWTGTYNSPLHF
TRBD1 TRBJ2-3 TRBV7-9 TGCGCCAGCAGCTACGGACAGGGGGCCACAGATACGCAGTATTTT CASSYGQGATDTQYF
NA TRBJ2-2 TRBV7-9 TGTGCCAGCAGCTTAGAGTACAGTGAGAACACCGGGGAGCTGTTTTTT CASSLEYSENTGELFF
NA TRBJ1-2 TRBV19 TGTGCCAGTACCTATACCCGGGACAACAACTATGGCTACACCTTC CASTYTRDNNYGYTF
TRBD1 TRBJ2-3 TRBV19 TGTGCCAGTAGTCCGGGACAGGGTGCCGATACGCAGTATTTT CASSPGQGADTQYF
TRBD2 TRBJ2-3 TRBV7-3 TGTGCCAGCAGCCCAGGAGGCGGGGGGGCCGAGGATACGCAGTATTTT CASSPGGGGAEDTQYF
NA TRBJ2-1 TRBV9 TGTGCCAGCAGCGTAGAGAATATAATGATCGCAGATGAGCAGTTCTTC CASSVENIMIADEQFF
NA TRBJ1-5 TRBV9 TGTGCCAGCAGCGTCGAGGGTTCCTCCAATCAGCCCCAGCATTTT CASSVEGSSNQPQHF
NA TRBJ1-2 TRBV25-1 TGTGCCAGCAGTGCCGATTTGGGGGCTGGTGGCTACACCTTC CASSADLGAGGYTF
NA TRBJ1-6 TRBV6-6 TGTGCCAGCAGTTCCCGGCAGGATTTTAATTCACCCCTCCACTTT CASSSRQDFNSPLHF
NA TRBJ1-1 TRBV11-3 TGTGCCAGCAGCCCCGGGGGGGTCGCGGACACTGAAGCTTTCTTT CASSPGGVADTEAFF
NA TRBJ1-2 TRBV10-3 TGTGCCATCAGTGGGCAGGCCTTGGCTAACTATGGCTACACCTTC CAISGQALANYGYTF
TRBD1 TRBJ2-3 TRBV5-5 TGTGCCAGCAGCTTCGCTGGACAGGGGACAGATACGCAGTATTTT CASSFAGQGTDTQYF
TRBD2 TRBJ2-3 TRBV9 TGTGCCAGCAGCGTAGCGGGCGGGGGGAGCACAGATACGCAGTATTTT CASSVAGGGSTDTQYF